These 9 T cell receptor beta chains originate from one sample sequenced in a study of PD-1 blockade in classical Hodgkin lymphoma. Sequencing used immunoSEQ multiplex PCR; TCRdb keeps in-frame clones, though not all of them. The sample contains around 30,000 clones, around 83% of which appear only once. The time point is: cycle 4 day 1 (C4D1), after around six weeks of nivolumab. Relapse was seen in all patients after autologous stem cell transplantation, and brentuximab vedotin exposure was variable. It was by magnetic negative selection that CD4+ T cells were purified from thawed PBMCs. The specimen was CD4+ T cells from blood, collected before the fourth cycle of nivolumab. These receptors were obtained from a human donor with classical Hodgkin lymphoma.

The rearrangement joins TRBV5-1 to TRBJ1-2, with 8 bases identical to TRBD1. The CDR3 is made up of 11 amino acids. Germline V lookup: CDR1 SGHRS, CDR2 YFSETQ. J gave up 8 bases and V 4 bases, and 1 base lay outside the gene matches. CDR3 amino acids: CASSGDRGYTF. CDR3 nucleotides: TGCGCCAGCAGCGGGGACAGGGGCTACACCTTC.

The chain combines TRBV5-1 with TRBJ2-5, with 7 bases aligning to TRBD2. Germline CDR1 reads SGHRS; CDR2 reads YFSETQ. The ends lost 3 bases at V and 1 base at J; junction bases unmatched: 12. The CDR3 contains 17 residues. CDR3 amino acids: CASSYQSTGTTQETQYF. DNA for the CDR3: TGCGCCAGCAGCTACCAATCAACCGGGACTACCCAAGAGACCCAGTACTTC.

The CDR3 spells CASSLLSLSTDTQYF. Written as DNA, the CDR3 is TGTGCCAGCAGCTTGCTGTCCTTGAGCACAGATACGCAGTATTTT. The chain couples TRBV5-5 to TRBJ2-3; D is ambiguous. Germline CDR1 SGHKS, CDR2 YYEKEE (reference sequence). The CDR3 loop spans 15 amino acids. V lost 1 base to trimming and J lost 0 bases, with 9 bases between them.

This clone was found a few times. This chain uses TRBV18 with TRBJ1-1; no definite D call. The CDR3 consists of 12 residues. Germline lookup yields CDR1 KGHSH and CDR2 LQKENI. The V end lost 4 bases, the J end lost 1 base, and 4 bases lay between the germline ends. In DNA, the CDR3 is TGTGCCAGCTCACTACCGAACACTGAAGCTTTCTTT. Amino acid sequence: CASSLPNTEAFF.

This clone was detected a few times. The chain combines TRBV5-4 with TRBJ2-7, with 9 bases lining up with TRBD1. J was trimmed by 2 bases and V by 4 bases; bases with no gene match: 4. The germline V gene has CDR1 SGHNT and CDR2 YYREEE (reference sequence). This CDR3 is built from 14 residues. The CDR3, as DNA: TGTGCCAGCAGCCCGGACAGGGGACCCTACGAGCAGTACTTC. Translation gives CASSPDRGPYEQYF.

The gene calls are TRBV5-6 and TRBJ1-5; D possibly corresponds to TRBD1 (6 bases). Between the trimmed V and J ends, which lost 3 bases and 0 bases, there was a span of 13 bases. The CDR3 is 16 amino acids. Germline V gene sequence: CDR1 SGHDT, CDR2 YYEEEE. The CDR3 DNA reads TGTGCCAGCAGCTCAAGGGGGGATTATAGCAATCAGCCCCAGCATTTT. Residues: CASSSRGDYSNQPQHF.

Here the CDR3 reads CASSPGYYNEQFF. CDR3 sequence (DNA): TGCGCCAGCAGCCCTGGATATTACAATGAGCAGTTCTTC. J is TRBJ2-1 and V is TRBV5-1, with D uncertain. From germline, CDR1 is SGHRS and CDR2 YFSETQ. This CDR3 region has 13 residues. Trimming removed 4 bases at V and 4 bases at J, with 9 bases between.

The rearrangement uses TRBV6-5 and TRBJ2-2; tentatively, D is TRBD1 (5 bases). The CDR3 is made up of 14 amino acids. Per the germline V gene, CDR1 is MNHEY and CDR2 is SVGAGI. The V end lost 4 bases, the J end lost 2 bases, and 8 bases lay between the germline ends. The CDR3 DNA follows: TGTGCCAGCAGTTTCCAGGGAAACACCGGGGAGCTGTTTTTT. It codes for CASSFQGNTGELFF.

The J gene is TRBJ1-1, the V gene TRBV30; D is unclear. Between the trimmed V and J ends, which lost 5 bases and 0 bases, there was a span of 4 bases. Germline-derived CDR1 and CDR2 are GTSNPN and SVGIG (reference sequence). The CDR3 contains 11 residues. For the CDR3, the DNA is TGTGCCTGGGGGATGAACACTGAAGCTTTCTTT. It yields the protein CAWGMNTEAFF. Supplemented by reference TRBV30 and TRBJ1-1, the full variable domain reads SQTIHQWPATLVQPVGSPLSLECTVEGTSNPNLYWYRQAAGRGLQLLFYSVGIGQISSEVPQNLSASRPQDRQFILSSKKLLLSDSGFYLCAWGMNTEAFFGQGTRLTVV.